These 18 T cell receptor beta chains were all obtained from the same sample, sequenced in a study of blood T cells in healthy people across ages. Together with a sample-barcoded 5' primer, a J-beta primer mix was included in a second PCR lasting 7 to 11 cycles. TCRdb recomputed calls from the 5' RACE reads with MiXCR, one row per CDR3 protein. The sample shows around 990,000 distinct CDR3 sequences, less than 25% of them seen only once. The same specimen was also included in a second study, on T cells of mothers and their children.

Sequencing was performed on blood. The receptor source for this set is a girl aged 2 to 9 in good health.

This chain uses TRBV7-2 with TRBJ2-7, with D perhaps matching TRBD1 or TRBD2 (6 bases each). Trimming left V 6 bases short and J 2 bases short, with 14 bases between. This CDR3 has 14 amino acids. Germline V gene data show CDR1 as SGHTA and CDR2 as FQGNSA. CDR3 bases: TGTGCCAGCAGTAAGGGGGGAACCCCCTACGAGCAGTACTTC. Encoded protein: CASSKGGTPYEQYF.

This rearrangement joins TRBV12-3 or TRBV12-4 to TRBJ1-1; D possibly corresponds to TRBD1 (5 bases). Between the trimmed V and J ends, which lost 6 bases and 5 bases, there was a span of 19 bases. The CDR3 has 15 residues. The chain's CDR3 is CASRAGGGAGTEAFF. The CDR3, as DNA: TGTGCCAGCAGGGCTGGAGGAGGGGCAGGGACTGAAGCTTTCTTT.

This clonotype was seen ten or more times. The chain recombines TRBV6-5 with TRBJ2-5, with a weak D call TRBD2 (5 bases). Germline assignment: CDR1 MNHEY and CDR2 SVGAGI. Trimming took 8 bases from V and 2 from J, leaving 6 bases between them. The length of the CDR3 is 11 residues. CDR3 coding DNA: TGTGCCAGCGGGGAGCAAGAGACCCAGTACTTC. Its protein product is CASGEQETQYF.

The chain uses TRBV27 and TRBJ2-7; D tentatively fits TRBD1 or TRBD2 (7 bases each). The CDR3 runs to 15 residues. V lost 0 bases to trimming and J lost 6 bases, with 15 bases between them. The germline CDR1 and CDR2 sequences are MNHEY and SMNVEV (reference sequence). In nucleotides, the CDR3 is TGTGCCAGCAGTTTATCCTCGGCAGGGGGGGGCGAGCAGTACTTC. Protein sequence: CASSLSSAGGGEQYF.

The chain couples TRBV5-1 to TRBJ2-1; either TRBD1 or TRBD2 may fit D (5 bases each). Trimming left V 2 bases short and J 10 bases short, with 16 bases between. The CDR3 is 14 amino acids. CDR1 is SGHRS, CDR2 YFSETQ, per germline. The CDR3 DNA is TGCGCCAGCAGCTTCAATCTCGGGGCTGGAGAGCAGTTCTTC. It yields the protein CASSFNLGAGEQFF.

The chain carries TRBV28 and TRBJ2-7; 9 positions agree with TRBD2. Germline-derived CDR1 and CDR2 are MDHEN and SYDVKM. With V trimmed by 2 bases and J by 0 bases, 5 bases remained unmatched. CDR3 length: 16 residues. This chain's CDR3 is CASSLAGGGFSYEQYF. In nucleotides, the CDR3 is TGTGCCAGCAGTTTAGCGGGAGGGGGATTCTCCTACGAGCAGTACTTC.

This clonotype was recorded only once. This rearrangement joins TRBV27 to TRBJ2-3, with unresolved D. The germline CDR1 and CDR2 sequences are MNHEY and SMNVEV (reference sequence). V was cut by 2 bases and J by 2 bases, with 5 bases left in between. The CDR3 has 13 residues. Here the CDR3 DNA reads TGTGCCAGCAGTTTACAATACACAGATACGCAGTATTTT. Amino acids: CASSLQYTDTQYF.

The chain combines TRBV7-9 with TRBJ2-1, with a weak D call TRBD1 (6 bases). Germline CDR1 reads SEHNR; CDR2 reads FQNEAQ (reference sequence). Trimming shortened V by 3 bases and J by 8 bases, and 14 bases separated the two germline ends. The CDR3 is made up of 14 amino acids. The CDR3 sequence: CASSFLGQRDEQFF. The CDR3 bases are TGTGCCAGCAGCTTCCTGGGACAAAGGGATGAGCAGTTCTTC. The full variable domain, completed using reference TRBV7-9 and TRBJ2-1, is DTGVSQNPRHKITKRGQNVTFRCDPISEHNRLYWYRQTLGQGPEFLTYFQNEAQLEKSRLLSDRFSAERPKGSFSTLEIQRTEQGDSAMYLCASSFLGQRDEQFFGPGTRLTVL.

This clonotype occurred many times. The rearrangement uses TRBV12-3 or TRBV12-4 and TRBJ1-1; D possibly corresponds to TRBD1 (5 bases). CDR3 size: 12 residues. V was pared by 3 bases and J by 6 bases, with 8 bases between. The CDR3 coding sequence is TGTGCCAGCAGTTTTGGGGGAGCTGAAGCTTTCTTT. Its protein is CASSFGGAEAFF.

The chain uses TRBV5-1 and TRBJ2-5; maybe TRBD1 (5 bases). This CDR3 contains 15 residues. CDR1 is SGHRS, CDR2 YFSETQ, per germline. V was cut by 6 bases and J by 4 bases, with 19 bases left in between. The CDR3 loop reads CASTSYPKRGETQYF. In nucleotides, the CDR3 is TGCGCCAGCACGTCCTATCCGAAAAGGGGAGAGACCCAGTACTTC.

This clonotype was detected a few times. The chain joins TRBV5-4 to TRBJ2-3; the match to TRBD2 covers 7 bases. With 4 bases clipped from V and 2 bases from J, the junction kept 10 bases outside the gene matches. The CDR3 totals 16 residues. CDR1 SGHNT and CDR2 YYREEE come from the germline V gene (reference sequence). The CDR3 DNA follows: TGTGCCAGCAGCCCAAGACTAGCCCCCTCCACAGATACGCAGTATTTT. Translated: CASSPRLAPSTDTQYF.

V usage is TRBV7-2 and J usage is TRBJ2-3; 11 bases match TRBD2. Per germline, CDR1 SGHTA and CDR2 FQGNSA. The CDR3 is made up of 18 amino acids. Losses at the gene ends were 3 bases for V and 6 bases for J; bases not matched to a gene: 14. The DNA for the CDR3 is TGTGCCAGCAGCTTGCGCCTTCTAGCGGGGGGTCCCTCGGATACGCAGTATTTT. Translated: CASSLRLLAGGPSDTQYF.

The rearrangement links TRBV27 to TRBJ2-1; D uncertain. The end of the DNA fits TRBJ2-5 better, so the J call may be wrong. There are 16 residues in the CDR3. CDR1 and CDR2 (germline): MNHEY, SMNVEV (reference sequence). The CDR3 here is CASSLGPTYAAETQYF. For the CDR3, the DNA is TGTGCCAGCAGTTTAGGACCTACCTACGCTGCAGAGACCCAGTACTTC.

This clonotype was seen a few times. CDR3 sequence reads: CSARKGRVTSGSLLAKNIQYF. The CDR3 nucleotides read TGCAGTGCTAGAAAGGGCCGGGTGACTAGCGGGAGTCTACTAGCCAAAAACATTCAGTACTTC. The J gene is TRBJ2-4, the V gene TRBV20-1; 12 nucleotides align to TRBD2. Germline CDR1 is DFQATT and CDR2 is SNEGSKA (reference sequence). The CDR3 loop spans 21 amino acids. The V and J ends lost 2 bases and 0 bases, in that order; junction bases with no gene match: 17.

The chain recombines TRBV6-6 with TRBJ1-1; D not certain. Trimming removed 6 bases from V and 8 bases from J, with 10 bases in between. The V gene's germline CDR1 is MNHNY and CDR2 SVGAGI (reference sequence). The CDR3 runs 11 residues. The CDR3 protein is CASRSVEEAFF. In DNA, the CDR3 is TGTGCCAGCAGATCCGTGGAGGAAGCTTTCTTT.

The V gene is TRBV20-1, the J gene TRBJ2-5; tentative D call: TRBD1 (5 bases). Germline CDR1 reads DFQATT; CDR2 reads SNEGSKA (reference sequence). There are 15 residues in the CDR3. Trimming removed 0 bases at V and 1 base at J, with 12 bases between. CDR3 protein: CSARDWVTAQETQYF. The CDR3 DNA reads TGCAGTGCTAGAGATTGGGTGACAGCCCAAGAGACCCAGTACTTC.

CDR3 amino acids: CASSSPTGQLSYEQYF. The DNA for the CDR3 is TGTGCCAGCAGCTCCCCCACTGGACAACTTTCCTACGAGCAGTACTTC. The chain uses TRBV7-2 and TRBJ2-7; TRBD1 might be the D (5 bases). The germline V gene encodes CDR1 SGHTA and CDR2 FQGNSA. The V end was cut by 4 bases, the J end by 1 base, with 17 bases between. The CDR3 spans 16 residues.

The rearrangement joins TRBV21-1 to TRBJ2-7. TRBV21-1 is annotated as a pseudogene. This CDR3 is 14 amino acids long. The CDR3 nucleotides read TGTGCCAGCAGCACCGACGAGAGCTCCTACGAGCAGTACTTC. It encodes CASSTDESSYEQYF.